This T cell receptor beta chain was documented in a study of response to subunit inactivated influenza vaccine. As to this clonotype: Antigen unknown.

TCRdb ran MiXCR on the RT-PCR reads and lists one entry per CDR3 protein. The sample contains approximately 230,000 distinct CDR3 sequences, 12% of which appear only once. CDR3 length: 12 amino acids. CDR1 SEHNR and CDR2 FQNEAQ come from the germline V gene (reference sequence). V shed 7 bases and J shed 10 bases, with 16 bases lying between them. Study-wide findings and caveats: Authors proposed each seasonal influenza vaccination draws in few new T cells.

This material consisted of non-naive T cells sorted from PBMCs, taken roughly 2 weeks before vaccination. The TCR sequence derives from a man aged 50 or older who received an inactivated influenza vaccine. The chain employs TRBV7-9 and TRBJ1-1; the D is unclear. CDR3: CASTPMRSRAFF. The CDR3 region has the DNA TGTGCCAGCACCCCTATGAGGTCTAGAGCTTTCTTT.